Each of the 5 T cell receptor beta chains below was sequenced from the same sample in a study of blood T cell repertoires in COVID-19. Method: immunoSEQ multiplex PCR; TCRdb's copy keeps in-frame clones and lacks some. The table lists over 200,000 clones, approximately 84% of them singletons, with roughly 11% in the top ten. The specimen sequenced was peripheral blood. The receptors shown here come from a man in his fifties or sixties with COVID-19, enrolled during active disease.

The chain joins TRBV6-2 or TRBV6-3 to TRBJ1-6; 10 nucleotides align to TRBD1. The CDR3 loop spans 14 amino acids. Germline V CDR1 and CDR2: MNHEY, SVGEGT. V trimming: 2 bases; J trimming: 8 bases; junction bases outside the gene matches: 0. CDR3 sequence (DNA): TGTGCCAGCAGTTACGGGACAGGGGATTCACCCCTCCACTTT. It translates to CASSYGTGDSPLHF.

This chain joins TRBV10-3 and TRBJ2-2, with 15 bases matching TRBD2. V gave up 8 bases and J gave up 3 bases; unmatched junction bases: 7. Germline V lookup: CDR1 ENHRY, CDR2 SYGVKD. The CDR3 extends over 17 amino acids. For the CDR3, the DNA is TGTGCCATCGGTCGGGGACTAGCGGGAGGAGACACCGGGGAGCTGTTTTTT. Protein sequence: CAIGRGLAGGDTGELFF.

The gene calls are TRBV29-1 and TRBJ2-1, with 10 bases lining up with TRBD2. Germline CDR1 reads SQVTM; CDR2 reads ANQGSEA. This CDR3 has 13 amino acids. V gave up 5 bases and J gave up 13 bases; unmatched junction bases: 11. In nucleotides, the CDR3 is TGCAGCGTTCGGGAGAGCGGGGGGGAGTTACAGTTCTTC. This codes for CSVRESGGELQFF.

This clone showed up just a few times. The chain is built from TRBV9 and TRBJ2-1, with TRBD2 matching over 10 bases. The germline gives CDR1 SGDLS, CDR2 YYNGEE. J lost 4 bases, V lost 3 bases, and 4 bases had no gene match. CDR3 length: 15 residues. The CDR3 DNA reads TGTGCCAGCAGCGCCACTAGCGGGGCTTACAATGAGCAGTTCTTC. It is translated as CASSATSGAYNEQFF.

The chain carries TRBV2 and TRBJ2-4; 8 nucleotides match TRBD1. V shed 6 bases, J shed 1 base, and the junction held 5 bases outside the gene matches. This CDR3 has 15 residues. CDR1 is SNHLY and CDR2 is FYNNEI in the germline V gene. The CDR3: CASRMTGDAKNIQYF. CDR3 DNA: TGTGCCAGCAGAATGACAGGGGATGCCAAAAACATTCAGTACTTC. The complete variable domain, with remaining parts taken from reference TRBV2 and TRBJ2-4, reads EPEVTQTPSHQVTQMGQEVILRCVPISNHLYFYWYRQILGQKVEFLVSFYNNEISEKSEIFDDQFSVERPDGSNFTLKIRSTKLEDSAMYFCASRMTGDAKNIQYFGAGTRLSVL.